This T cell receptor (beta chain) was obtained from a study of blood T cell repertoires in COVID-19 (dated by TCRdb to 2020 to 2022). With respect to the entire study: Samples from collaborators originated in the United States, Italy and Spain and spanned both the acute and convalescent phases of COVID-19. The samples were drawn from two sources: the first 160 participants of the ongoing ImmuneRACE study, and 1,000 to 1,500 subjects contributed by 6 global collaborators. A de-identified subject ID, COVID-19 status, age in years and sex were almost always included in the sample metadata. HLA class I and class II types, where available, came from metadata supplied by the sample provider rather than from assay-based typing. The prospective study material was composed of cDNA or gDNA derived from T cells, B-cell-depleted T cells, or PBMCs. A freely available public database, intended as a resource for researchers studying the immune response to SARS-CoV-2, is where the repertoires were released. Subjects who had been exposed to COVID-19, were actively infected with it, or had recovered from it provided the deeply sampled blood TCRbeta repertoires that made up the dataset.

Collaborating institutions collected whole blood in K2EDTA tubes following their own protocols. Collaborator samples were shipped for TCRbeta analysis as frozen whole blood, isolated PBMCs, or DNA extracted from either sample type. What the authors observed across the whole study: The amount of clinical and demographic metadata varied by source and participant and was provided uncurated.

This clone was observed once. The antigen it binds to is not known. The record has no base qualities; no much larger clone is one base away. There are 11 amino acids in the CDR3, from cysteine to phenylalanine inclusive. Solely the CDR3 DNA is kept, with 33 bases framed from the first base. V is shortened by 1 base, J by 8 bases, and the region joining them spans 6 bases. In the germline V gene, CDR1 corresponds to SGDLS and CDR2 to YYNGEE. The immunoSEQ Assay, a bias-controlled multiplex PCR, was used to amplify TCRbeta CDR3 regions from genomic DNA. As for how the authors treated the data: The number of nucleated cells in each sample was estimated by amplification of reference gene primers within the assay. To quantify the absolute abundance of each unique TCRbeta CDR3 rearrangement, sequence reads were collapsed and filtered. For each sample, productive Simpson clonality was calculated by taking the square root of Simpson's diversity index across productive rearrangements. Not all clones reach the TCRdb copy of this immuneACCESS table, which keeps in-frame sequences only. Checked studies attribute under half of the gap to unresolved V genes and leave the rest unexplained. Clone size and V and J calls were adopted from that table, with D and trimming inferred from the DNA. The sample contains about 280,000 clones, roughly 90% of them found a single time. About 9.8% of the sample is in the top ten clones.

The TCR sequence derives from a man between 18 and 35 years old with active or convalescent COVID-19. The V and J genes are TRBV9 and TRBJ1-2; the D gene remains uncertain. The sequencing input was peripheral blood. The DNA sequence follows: TGTGCCAGCAGCGTAAATGAGGGCTACACCTTC. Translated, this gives CASSVNEGYTF.